The 23 T cell receptor beta chains given below trace back to one sample, sequenced in a study of beta chain features in type 1 diabetes (dated by TCRdb to 2017 to 2018). Preparation of the library involved the immunoSEQ multiplex PCR assay. The entire isolated RNA was reverse transcribed using the High Capacity cDNA Reverse Transcription Kit, and thus expressed TCRB transcripts were sequenced. TCRdb provides this immuneACCESS table in a form limited to in-frame rearrangements. Some clones are lacking; in checked studies, under half of them reflect an unresolved V gene, and why the rest are absent is not known. For this sample the table gives about 900,000 clones, of which 15% to 20% were detected only once. Together, the top ten hold 0.023% of the sample. Specimen: naive CD4+ T cells from blood. Explained via the paper, the cell subset or site label denotes: true naive CD4+ T cells. The receptors come from a woman aged 18 to 35 in good health.

J is TRBJ1-4 and V is TRBV4-3, with D possibly TRBD1 on 6 matching bases. CDR1 LGHNA and CDR2 YSLEER come from the germline V gene. The CDR3 runs 17 residues. V was trimmed by 0 bases and J by 7 bases, leaving 18 bases between them. The CDR3: CASSQDTQGLWLEKLFF. In DNA form, the CDR3 reads TGCGCCAGCAGCCAAGATACACAGGGCCTCTGGCTTGAAAAACTGTTTTTT.

This clone came up a few times. This chain uses TRBV7-9 with TRBJ1-4, with unresolved D. From germline, CDR1 is SEHNR and CDR2 FQNEAQ (reference sequence). This CDR3 spans 15 amino acids. Trimming took 3 bases from V and 3 from J, leaving 11 bases between them. Here the CDR3 reads CASSFSRIPNEKLFF. As DNA, the CDR3 is TGTGCCAGCAGCTTCTCCCGGATCCCTAATGAAAAACTGTTTTTT.

The CDR3 reads CSVVSGVNEQFF. CDR3 nucleotides: TGCAGCGTTGTTTCAGGGGTCAATGAGCAGTTCTTC. The chain combines TRBV29-1 with TRBJ2-1; TRBD1 is a possible D gene (6 bases). This CDR3 spans 12 amino acids. Per germline, CDR1 SQVTM and CDR2 ANQGSEA. The ends were cut back, 4 bases at V and 6 bases at J, with 10 bases in the middle.

The genes are TRBV28 and TRBJ2-7; TRBD2 aligns across 7 bases. V was pared by 5 bases and J by 0 bases, with 16 bases of the junction left unmatched. Germline assignment: CDR1 MDHEN and CDR2 SYDVKM. This CDR3 region has 18 residues. The CDR3 region is CASSIPTAGDLPSYEQYF. In DNA, the CDR3 is TGTGCCAGCAGTATACCTACGGCGGGAGATCTCCCCTCCTACGAGCAGTACTTC.

This clone was detected once. The rearrangement joins TRBV7-3 to TRBJ2-2, with D tentatively TRBD1 (6 bases). Looked up from germline, CDR1 is SGHTA and CDR2 is FQGTGA. Trimming cost V 5 bases and J 3 bases, with 13 bases left between them. The CDR3 is 15 amino acids. The CDR3 reads CASSPDRSYTGELFF. CDR3 bases: TGTGCCAGCAGCCCAGACAGGAGTTACACCGGGGAGCTGTTTTTT. The entire variable domain, with the rest obtained from reference TRBV7-3 and TRBJ2-2, is as follows: GAGVSQTPSNKVTEKGKYVELRCDPISGHTALYWYRQSLGQGPEFLIYFQGTGAADDSGLPNDRFFAVRPEGSVSTLKIQRTERGDSAVYLCASSPDRSYTGELFFGEGSRLTVL.

The gene calls are TRBV20-1 and TRBJ1-1, with no clear D. The CDR3 runs to 11 residues. V was cut by 3 bases and J by 5 bases, with 7 bases left in between. Germline-derived CDR1 and CDR2 are DFQATT and SNEGSKA (reference sequence). The CDR3 bases are TGCAGTGCTAGCTTTCGAACTGAAGCTTTCTTT. It translates to CSASFRTEAFF.

This clone appeared once. The genes are TRBV7-9 and TRBJ2-5; 8 bases are shared with TRBD2. V trimming: 0 bases; J trimming: 5 bases; junction bases outside the gene matches: 8. The CDR3 extends over 16 amino acids. Germline assignment: CDR1 SEHNR and CDR2 FQNEAQ (reference sequence). The CDR3 region is CASSLAGLGVLETQYF. The CDR3 coding sequence is TGTGCCAGCAGCTTAGCGGGACTAGGGGTTTTGGAGACCCAGTACTTC.

V is TRBV5-1 and J is TRBJ2-1; D call uncertain. Germline assignment: CDR1 SGHRS and CDR2 YFSETQ. The length of the CDR3 is 16 residues. Trimming left V 0 bases short and J 2 bases short, with 12 bases between. The CDR3 coding sequence is TGCGCCAGCAGCTTGGTTCCAGATCTGACCTACAATGAGCAGTTCTTC. The encoded protein is CASSLVPDLTYNEQFF.

This sequence joins TRBV15 and TRBJ1-5, with TRBD1 identical over 8 bases. The CDR3 length is 13 residues. CDR1 is LNHNV and CDR2 is YYDKDF in the germline V gene (reference sequence). J lost 5 bases, V lost 7 bases, and 4 bases had no gene match. The CDR3 coding sequence is TGTGCCACCACAGGGGGCACGGATCAGCCCCAGCATTTT. This codes for CATTGGTDQPQHF.

This clone was observed a few times. V usage is TRBV2 and J usage is TRBJ2-7; D not certain. The CDR3 sequence is 14 residues long. CDR1 and CDR2 from the germline V gene are SNHLY and FYNNEI. Deletions cut 10 bases from V and 5 bases from J, with 21 bases between. CDR3 region: CATLKEFATHEQYF. The CDR3 DNA is TGTGCCACTCTCAAGGAGTTTGCGACTCACGAGCAGTACTTC.

As regards this clone: This CDR3 is also generated by other DNA sequences in the sample. The chain has TRBV28 and TRBJ2-7; no definite D call. V was pared by 0 bases and J by 4 bases, with 4 bases between. CDR3 length: 12 residues. Per the germline V gene, CDR1 is MDHEN and CDR2 is SYDVKM. The CDR3 protein is CASSLWGYEQYF. DNA of the CDR3: TGTGCCAGCAGTTTATGGGGGTACGAGCAGTACTTC.

This clone was counted between two and nine times. The chain uses TRBV6-5 and TRBJ2-5; D is uncertain. CDR3 size: 14 residues. Per germline, CDR1 MNHEY and CDR2 SVGAGI. V dropped 6 bases and J dropped 1 base, with 12 bases sitting between them. The CDR3 coding sequence is TGTGCCAGCAGCCCTACAGTAATCCAAGAGACCCAGTACTTC. It yields the protein CASSPTVIQETQYF.

This clone has more than one count but fewer than ten. V and J are TRBV4-3 and TRBJ2-1, with 11 positions matching TRBD2. Trimming at V came to 0 bases and at J to 6 bases, leaving 10 bases not matched to a gene. This CDR3 contains 18 residues. Germline CDR1 LGHNA, CDR2 YSLEER. For the CDR3, the DNA is TGCGCCAGCAGCCAAGAAGAAGGGGGGACTAGCGGACCCAATGAGCAGTTCTTC. This gives the protein CASSQEEGGTSGPNEQFF.

The table lists this clone with a few counts. The rearrangement links TRBV7-2 to TRBJ2-7; possible D gene TRBD2, 6 bases. V was clipped by 2 bases and J by 5 bases, with 16 bases between them. Looked up from germline, CDR1 is SGHTA and CDR2 is FQGNSA. The CDR3 is 15 residues long. The CDR3 DNA is TGTGCCAGCAGCTTAATGGCAGGGTGGGGGGACGAGCAGTACTTC. Translating it yields CASSLMAGWGDEQYF.

The chain combines TRBV19 with TRBJ1-1; 7 positions agree with TRBD1. V was pared by 2 bases and J by 1 base, with 4 bases of the junction left unmatched. Germline V gives CDR1 LNHDA, CDR2 SQIVND (reference sequence). The CDR3 loop spans 15 amino acids. The DNA of the CDR3 is TGTGCCAGTAGTATACCGGGACAGACGAACACTGAAGCTTTCTTT. Amino acid sequence: CASSIPGQTNTEAFF.

This clone was seen only a few times. The chain is built from TRBV27 and TRBJ2-5; the D gene is possibly TRBD1 (6 bases). The CDR3 is made up of 13 amino acids. Germline CDR1 MNHEY, CDR2 SMNVEV (reference sequence). The V end lost 4 bases, the J end lost 4 bases, and 10 bases lay between the germline ends. In DNA form, the CDR3 reads TGTGCCAGCAGTTCAGGGGACCGAGAGACCCAGTACTTC. Its translation: CASSSGDRETQYF.

The chain uses TRBV5-1 and TRBJ2-2; D is ambiguous. The CDR3 is 15 amino acids. Per germline, CDR1 SGHRS and CDR2 YFSETQ. V gave up 0 bases and J gave up 7 bases, with 13 bases separating them. The CDR3 reads CASSLGLQYVGELFF. CDR3 in DNA: TGCGCCAGCAGCTTGGGGCTTCAATATGTCGGGGAGCTGTTTTTT.

This clone has more than one count but fewer than ten. The same CDR3 can be traced to other DNA sequences in this sample. The chain carries TRBV28 and TRBJ1-1; maybe TRBD1 (5 bases). The CDR3 consists of 12 residues. Deletions cut 2 bases from V and 4 bases from J, with 5 bases between. Germline CDR1 is MDHEN and CDR2 is SYDVKM. For the CDR3, the DNA is TGTGCCAGCAGTTTAAGGGGCACTGAAGCTTTCTTT. The encoded protein is CASSLRGTEAFF. Supplemented by reference TRBV28 and TRBJ1-1, the full variable domain reads DVKVTQSSRYLVKRTGEKVFLECVQDMDHENMFWYRQDPGLGLRLIYFSYDVKMKEKGDIPEGYSVSREKKERFSLILESASTNQTSMYLCASSLRGTEAFFGQGTRLTVV.

At least ten counts were recorded for this clone. The V and J genes are TRBV23-1 and TRBJ1-1; no clear D. TRBV23-1 falls under the ORF class, with uncertain function. The CDR3 sequence is 12 residues long. Deletions cut 4 bases from V and 3 bases from J, with 6 bases between. CDR3 coding DNA: TGCGCCAGCAGTCCTCCCGACACTGAAGCTTTCTTT. Encoded protein: CASSPPDTEAFF.

The sample holds a few counts of this clone. V usage is TRBV5-5 and J usage is TRBJ1-2, with D possibly being TRBD1 (5 bases). V was trimmed by 2 bases and J by 3 bases, leaving 17 bases between them. There are 16 residues in the CDR3. Germline V gene sequence: CDR1 SGHKS, CDR2 YYEKEE (reference sequence). CDR3 amino acids: CASSFEGRGPYYGYTF. The CDR3 DNA sequence: TGTGCCAGCAGCTTCGAGGGGCGAGGACCCTACTATGGCTACACCTTC.

The sample holds a few counts of this clone. As DNA, the CDR3 is TGCGCCAGCAGCTTGTCACTAGCGCTGGGGAATGAGCAGTTCTTC. It translates to CASSLSLALGNEQFF. V and J are TRBV5-1 and TRBJ2-1, with 7 nucleotides matching TRBD2. From germline, CDR1 is SGHRS and CDR2 YFSETQ. Losses at the gene ends were 1 base for V and 7 bases for J; bases not matched to a gene: 8. This CDR3 spans 15 amino acids.

Notes on this clone: This specimen includes other DNA sequences encoding the same CDR3. The V call is TRBV28, the J call TRBJ2-7; 10 bases align to TRBD1. Germline V CDR1 and CDR2: MDHEN, SYDVKM. This CDR3 is built from 14 residues. V trimming: 2 bases; J trimming: 4 bases; junction bases outside the gene matches: 2. Here the CDR3 DNA reads TGTGCCAGCAGTTTAGGGGACAGGGGTTACGAGCAGTACTTC. It yields the protein CASSLGDRGYEQYF.

This chain links TRBV28 with TRBJ2-5; TRBD1 agrees at 9 bases. The CDR3 contains 15 residues. From germline, CDR1 is MDHEN and CDR2 SYDVKM. The V and J ends lost 4 bases and 9 bases, in that order; junction bases with no gene match: 12. In nucleotides, the CDR3 is TGTGCCAGCAGTTCGCCGGGACAGGGCATTATGGCCCAGTACTTC. Translated, it gives CASSSPGQGIMAQYF.